What follows is one T cell receptor (beta chain) and its context. The source of the sample is a study of blood T cell repertoires in COVID-19. Across the whole study: From the United States, Italy and Spain came samples of acute and convalescent COVID-19.

TCRdb's copy holds only in-frame clones and misses some; the assay was immunoSEQ multiplex PCR. Altogether 200,000 to 300,000 clones are present, almost 85% being singletons, with the ten largest covering 4.5% to 6%. Germline V CDR1 and CDR2: SGHTA, FQGNSA. This CDR3 comprises 15 residues. Trimming cost V 5 bases and J 7 bases, with 18 bases left between them. V and J are TRBV7-2 and TRBJ2-1, with unresolved D. This sequence was found in a man between 45 and 60 years old with COVID-19, enrolled during active disease. The sequenced sample consisted of peripheral blood. DNA for the CDR3: TGTGCCAGCAGCCCAGACCCCAATCCGAGGAATGAGCAGTTCTTC. This encodes CASSPDPNPRNEQFF. The full variable domain, with the rest looked up from reference TRBV7-2 and TRBJ2-1, is GAGVSQSPSNKVTEKGKDVELRCDPISGHTALYWYRQSLGQGLEFLIYFQGNSAPDKSGLPSDRFSAERTGGSVSTLTIQRTQQEDSAVYLCASSPDPNPRNEQFFGPGTRLTVL.